Given below is one T cell receptor (beta chain) in context. Antigen specificity is unknown. This sample is drawn from a study of cytomegalovirus exposure and HLA in healthy donors. Across the whole study: According to later analysis, the same platform produced the roughly 110 validation and 600 to 800 first-cohort repertoires.

Separation from the roughly 670-subject first cohort characterized the roughly 120-subject validation cohort, to which the donors belonged. Study-wide findings and caveats: Specificity of a few CMV-associated chains for CMV antigens was verified in vitro.

Measured with immunoSEQ multiplex PCR; TCRdb has only the in-frame clones, and not every one. The sample has under 200,000 clones, about 96% seen once. Material: PBMCs. This clonotype was sampled from a young woman in good health and CMV-seronegative.

The CDR3 nucleotides read TGCGCCAGCAGCCAACCTCGACGGACAGGGGACACCGGGGAGCTGTTTTTT. Its protein product is CASSQPRRTGDTGELFF. This chain links TRBV4-1 with TRBJ2-2; 9 positions agree with TRBD1. In germline, CDR1 is MGHRA, CDR2 YSYEKL. This CDR3 is built from 17 residues. Losses at the gene ends were 2 bases for V and 3 bases for J; bases not matched to a gene: 7.